This T cell receptor (beta chain) was identified during a study of blood T cell repertoires in COVID-19 (dated by TCRdb to the early 2020s). Study-wide context: Samples from collaborators originated in the United States, Italy and Spain and spanned both the acute and convalescent phases of COVID-19. The prospective study material was composed of cDNA or gDNA derived from T cells, B-cell-depleted T cells, or PBMCs. The dataset comprised deeply sampled blood TCRbeta repertoires from subjects exposed to, actively infected with, or recovered from COVID-19. The repertoires were released in a freely available public database intended as a resource for research on the immune response to SARS-CoV-2. Samples were obtained from the ongoing ImmuneRACE study (first 160 participants) and from roughly 1,300 subjects provided by 6 global collaborators. Nearly every sample came with metadata listing a de-identified subject ID, COVID-19 status, age in years and sex. Where available, HLA class I and class II types were obtained from metadata supplied by the sample provider rather than from assay-based typing.

Its CDR3 holds 13 amino acids, cysteine through phenylalanine. CDR3 DNA only is kept here, 39 bases in frame from base 1. CDR1 SGHTA and CDR2 FQGNSA were looked up in the germline V gene. Trimming costs V 1 base and J 4 bases, and their ends lie 5 bases apart. This clone has only a few counts. Its antigen specificity is not known. Within one base of it there is no much larger clone, and no base qualities were kept. Study-level results and caveats: How much clinical and demographic metadata was included differed by source and by participant, and the metadata was provided uncurated.

Each collaborating institution followed its own protocols to collect whole blood in K2EDTA tubes. For TCRbeta analysis, collaborators shipped samples as frozen whole blood, isolated PBMCs, or DNA extracted from either of those sample types. TCRbeta CDR3 regions were amplified from genomic DNA by means of the immunoSEQ Assay, a bias-controlled multiplex PCR. In the original analysis: Within the assay, amplification of reference gene primers was used to estimate how many nucleated cells each sample contained. Sequence reads were collapsed and filtered to measure the absolute abundance of every unique TCRbeta CDR3 rearrangement. Productive Simpson clonality was computed per sample as the square root of Simpson's diversity index over productive rearrangements. In its TCRdb copy, this immuneACCESS table keeps in-frame sequences only and misses some clones. Where compared with another copy, unresolved V genes explain less than half of these, and the others have no known cause. That table supplies the V and J calls and clone size; D and trimming were determined from the DNA. Present in this sample are some 200,000 clones, around 80% of which were seen just once. The top ten clones comprise 6% to 8% of the sample.

This chain is built from TRBV7-2 and TRBJ1-3, with the D gene uncertain. The sequencing sample was made of peripheral blood. The receptor was derived from a human donor with acute or convalescent COVID-19. The donor label of this sample is uncertain. The DNA sequence is TGTGCCAGCAGCTTAGGCGAGGGAAACACCATATATTTT. Its product reads: CASSLGEGNTIYF. The CDR3 plus the reference TRBV7-2 and TRBJ1-3 genes for the other parts give the full variable domain: GAGVSQSPSNKVTEKGKDVELRCDPISGHTALYWYRQSLGQGLEFLIYFQGNSAPDKSGLPSDRFSAERTGGSVSTLTIQRTQQEDSAVYLCASSLGEGNTIYFGEGSWLTVV.